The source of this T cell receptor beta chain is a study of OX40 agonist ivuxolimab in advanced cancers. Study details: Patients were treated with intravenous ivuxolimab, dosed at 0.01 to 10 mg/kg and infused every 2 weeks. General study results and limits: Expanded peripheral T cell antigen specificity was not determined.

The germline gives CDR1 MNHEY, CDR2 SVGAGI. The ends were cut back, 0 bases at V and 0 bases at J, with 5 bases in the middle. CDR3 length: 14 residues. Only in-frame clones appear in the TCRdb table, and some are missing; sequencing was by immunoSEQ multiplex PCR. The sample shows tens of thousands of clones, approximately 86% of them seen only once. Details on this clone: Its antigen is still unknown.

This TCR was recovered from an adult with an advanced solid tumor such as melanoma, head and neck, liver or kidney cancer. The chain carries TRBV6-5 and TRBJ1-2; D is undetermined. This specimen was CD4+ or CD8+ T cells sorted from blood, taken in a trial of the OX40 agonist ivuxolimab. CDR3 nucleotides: TGTGCCAGCAGTTACTCGCAGGCTAACTATGGCTACACCTTC. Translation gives CASSYSQANYGYTF.